Detailed here is one T cell receptor (beta chain). Its target is unknown. Time point meaning: patch test 2, 6 weeks after DPC sensitization. The treatment was: therapeutic diphenylcyclopropenone sensitization with weekly scalp DPC. The entry originates in a study of human T cells and chemical hapten exposure. Whole-study context: Yields of TCR per sample differed, chiefly owing to small differences in pooled library volume.

V was pared by 1 base and J by 14 bases, with 6 bases of the junction left unmatched. The CDR3 has 13 amino acids. The germline V gene has CDR1 MGHRA and CDR2 YSYEKL. TCRdb itself ran the RACE reads through MiXCR, one entry per CDR3 protein. Of about 400,000 distinct CDR3 sequences in the sample, roughly 6% were seen once. Overall study results and limits: TCRs at a frequency above 1 in 1000 stayed unchanged with DPC sensitization.

The chain combines TRBV4-1 with TRBJ1-4, with 8 bases identical to TRBD1. The sequence derives from a woman aged 18 to 35 with alopecia areata. Some clones in this sample may be carry-over from other donors' samples. Specimen: whole blood, collected in connection with sensitization to the hapten diphenylcyclopropenone (DPC). The CDR3 DNA reads as TGCGCCAGCAGCCAAGGGCCTCAGGGGGCCCTGTTTTTT. This sequence encodes CASSQGPQGALFF.